This TCR beta chain stems from a study of shared clonotypes between healthy human individuals. V lost 6 bases and J 8 bases, leaving 14 bases between the germline ends. The CDR3 is made up of 12 amino acids. Germline V gene sequence: CDR1 SQVTM, CDR2 ANQGSEA. Investigators divided CD4+ cells into CD45RA+ naive and CD45RA-negative memory subsets. This clone was seen only a few times. No antigen is known for it. Clones were read by immunoSEQ multiplex PCR, and TCRdb kept only the in-frame ones, dropping some. The sample includes hundreds of thousands of clones, 73% of them seen just once. Study conclusions and caveats: When compared with the clonotypes that were shared by all four sorted-subset donors, the non-shared clonotypes turned out to have lower generation probabilities.

The sequence came from a woman in her 30s in good health. The sequenced material came from memory CD4+ T cells sorted from blood. The subset denotes: CD45RA-negative fraction. The chain carries TRBV29-1 and TRBJ2-1; no definite D call. The CDR3 spells CSVDLRSDEQFF. The CDR3 coding sequence is TGCAGCGTGGACCTGAGGAGTGATGAGCAGTTCTTC.